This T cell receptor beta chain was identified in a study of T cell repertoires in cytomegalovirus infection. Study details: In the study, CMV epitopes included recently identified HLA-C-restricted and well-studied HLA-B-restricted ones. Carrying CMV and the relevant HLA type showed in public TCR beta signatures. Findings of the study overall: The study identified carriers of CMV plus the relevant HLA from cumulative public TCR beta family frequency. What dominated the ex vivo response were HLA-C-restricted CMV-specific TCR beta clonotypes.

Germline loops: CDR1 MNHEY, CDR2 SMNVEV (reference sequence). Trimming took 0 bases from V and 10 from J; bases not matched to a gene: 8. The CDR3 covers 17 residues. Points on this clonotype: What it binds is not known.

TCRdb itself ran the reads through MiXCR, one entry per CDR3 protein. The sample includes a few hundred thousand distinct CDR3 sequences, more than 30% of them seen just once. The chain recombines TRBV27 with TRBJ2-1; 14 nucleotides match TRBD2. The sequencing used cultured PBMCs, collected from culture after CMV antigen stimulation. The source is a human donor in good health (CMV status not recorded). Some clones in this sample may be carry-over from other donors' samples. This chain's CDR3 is CASSLSPTSGRAREQFF. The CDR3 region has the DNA TGTGCCAGCAGTTTATCTCCGACTAGCGGGAGGGCCAGGGAGCAGTTCTTC.